This is a list of T cell receptor beta chains from one sample in a study of cytomegalovirus exposure and HLA in healthy donors. Profiled with immunoSEQ multiplex PCR; TCRdb holds only in-frame clones, not every one. The sample holds some 76,000 clones, approximately 70% seen once. The sample consisted of PBMCs. These receptors all come from a man aged 55 to 70 in good health and CMV-seropositive. Each CDR3 is given with its conserved first and last residue. A D gene is named only where the DNA matches it firmly. Rows give clone size only sometimes, using once, few, many, or a class for an expanded clone.

v_call,d_call,j_call,clone_size,cdr3_nt,cdr3_aa
TRBV5-6,TRBD1,TRBJ2-7,.,TGTGCCAGCAGCCCCAGGGGGTTCGAGCAGTACTTC,CASSPRGFEQYF
TRBV9,.,TRBJ2-2,.,TGTGCCAGCAGCGTAGTCGGGGCCGGGGAGCTGTTTTTT,CASSVVGAGELFF
TRBV5-6,.,TRBJ2-2,.,TGTGCCAGCAGCGAGACAGTGAACACCGGGGAGCTGTTTTTT,CASSETVNTGELFF
TRBV29-1,TRBD1,TRBJ1-1,.,TGCAGCTCGATTGGGAGGACAGGCAACAGACCCTATGCCGCTGAAGCTTTCTTT,CSSIGRTGNRPYAAEAFF
TRBV19,.,TRBJ2-3,.,TGTGCCAGTAGTTCGTGGGAGGCCAGCACAGATACGCAGTATTTT,CASSSWEASTDTQYF
TRBV11-2,.,TRBJ2-5,.,TGTGCCAGCAGCTTAGTAGGCTTCAACCGGGGAGAGACCCAGTACTTC,CASSLVGFNRGETQYF
TRBV28,.,TRBJ2-5,.,TGTGCCAGCAGCGCCGGGAGCTCCCAAGAGACCCAGTACTTC,CASSAGSSQETQYF
TRBV7-2,.,TRBJ2-5,.,TGTGCCAGCAGCTGGCAGGGATCCAAAGAGACCCAGTACTTC,CASSWQGSKETQYF
TRBV13,TRBD1,TRBJ2-7,.,TGTGCCAGCAGGAACGACAGGGGGCGCGGCGAGCAGTACTTC,CASRNDRGRGEQYF
TRBV27,TRBD1,TRBJ1-1,.,TGTGCCAGCAGTCCTCTAGGACAGGGGAAGACTGAAGCTTTCTTT,CASSPLGQGKTEAFF
TRBV13,TRBD1,TRBJ1-5,.,TGTGCCAGCAGAGTGACAGGGGGGACGAATCAGCCCCAGCATTTT,CASRVTGGTNQPQHF
TRBV10-3,.,TRBJ2-7,.,TGTGCCATCAGTGATGGCATCTACGAGCAGTACTTC,CAISDGIYEQYF
TRBV4-1,TRBD2,TRBJ2-1,.,TGCGCCAGCAGCCCCGAGGGGCGGGAGTACAATGAGCAGTTCTTC,CASSPEGREYNEQFF
TRBV7-3,TRBD2,TRBJ2-1,few,TGTGCCAGCAGCCCACTAGCGGGAAACGGCGAGCAGTTCTTC,CASSPLAGNGEQFF
TRBV10-3,TRBD1,TRBJ2-7,.,TGTGCCATTTCTACAGGGGGGAACGAGCAGTACTTC,CAISTGGNEQYF
TRBV30,.,TRBJ2-1,few,TGTGCCTGGGACAGGGGAGGGAATGAGCAGTTCTTC,CAWDRGGNEQFF
TRBV10-3,TRBD1,TRBJ1-2,.,TGTGCCATCAGTGAGTCGAGGACAGGGGCCTCTAACTATGGCTACACCTTC,CAISESRTGASNYGYTF
TRBV9,.,TRBJ2-1,.,TGTGCCAGCAGCGGTGGGGCTAGCGATTACAATGAGCAGTTCTTC,CASSGGASDYNEQFF
TRBV6-1,.,TRBJ2-1,.,TGTGCCAGCAGAATTCTACAGGGATACAATGAGCAGTTCTTC,CASRILQGYNEQFF
TRBV5-8,.,TRBJ2-1,.,TGTGCCAGCAGCTTGGCGAGATGGCAGTTCTTC,CASSLARWQFF
TRBV9,.,TRBJ1-1,.,TGTGCCAGCAGCGCGGACTCCGCCGAAGCTTTCTTT,CASSADSAEAFF
TRBV5-1,.,TRBJ1-2,few,TGCGCCAGCAGCTTGGGAGGGGGCTATGGCTACACCTTC,CASSLGGGYGYTF